What follows is one T cell receptor beta chain and its context. CDR3 size: 17 residues. This entry is derived from a study of tumor T cells in aggressive B-cell lymphoma. Repertoires were generated with immunoSEQ multiplex PCR, while TCRdb's copy carries only in-frame clones and drops some. Of 3,800 or so clones listed, 94% are singletons. V usage is TRBV12-2 and J usage is TRBJ2-1; the table's D call of TRBD1 was not tested on the DNA. TRBV12-2 corresponds to a pseudogene. This clonotype was obtained from an adult with diffuse large B cell lymphoma. The specimen was tumor tissue. CDR3 nucleotide sequence: TGTGCAAGTCGCTTCCGTTCGACAGGGGCTTGCTACAATGAGCAGTTCTTC. Amino acid sequence: CASRFRSTGACYNEQFF.